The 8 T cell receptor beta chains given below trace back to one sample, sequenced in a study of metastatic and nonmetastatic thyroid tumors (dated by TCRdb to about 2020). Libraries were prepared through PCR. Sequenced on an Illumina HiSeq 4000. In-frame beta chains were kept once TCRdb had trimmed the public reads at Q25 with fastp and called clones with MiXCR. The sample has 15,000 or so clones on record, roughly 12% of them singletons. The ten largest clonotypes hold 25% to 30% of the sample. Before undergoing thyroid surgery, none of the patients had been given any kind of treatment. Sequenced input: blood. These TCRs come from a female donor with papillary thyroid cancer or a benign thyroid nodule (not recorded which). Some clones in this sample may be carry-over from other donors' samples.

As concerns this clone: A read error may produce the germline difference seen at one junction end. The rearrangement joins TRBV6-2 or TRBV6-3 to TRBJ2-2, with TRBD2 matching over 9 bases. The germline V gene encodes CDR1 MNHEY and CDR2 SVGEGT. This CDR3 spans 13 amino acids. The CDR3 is CASSYLRGGGLFF. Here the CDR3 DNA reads TGTGCCAGCAGTTACCTCCGCGGGGGGGGGCTGTTTTTT.

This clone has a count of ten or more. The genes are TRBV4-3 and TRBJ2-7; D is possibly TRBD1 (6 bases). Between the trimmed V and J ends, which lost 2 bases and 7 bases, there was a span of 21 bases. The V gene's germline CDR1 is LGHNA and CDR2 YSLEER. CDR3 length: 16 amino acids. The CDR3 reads CASSQSRSAGQGEQYF. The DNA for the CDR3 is TGCGCCAGCAGCCAATCCCGGAGCGCAGGGCAGGGGGAGCAGTACTTC.

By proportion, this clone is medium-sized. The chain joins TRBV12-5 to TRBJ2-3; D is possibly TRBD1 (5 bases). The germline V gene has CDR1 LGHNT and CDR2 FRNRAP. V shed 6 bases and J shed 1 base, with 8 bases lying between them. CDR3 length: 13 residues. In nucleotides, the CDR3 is TGTGCTAGTGGGCAGGGTGGCACAGATACGCAGTATTTT. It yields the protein CASGQGGTDTQYF.

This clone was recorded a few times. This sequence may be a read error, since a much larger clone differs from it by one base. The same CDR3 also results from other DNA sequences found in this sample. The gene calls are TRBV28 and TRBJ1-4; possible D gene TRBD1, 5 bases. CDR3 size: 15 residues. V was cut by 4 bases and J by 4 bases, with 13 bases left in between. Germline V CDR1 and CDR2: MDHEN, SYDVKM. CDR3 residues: CASSSPGRGNEKLFF. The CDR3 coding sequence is TGTGCCAGCAGTTCTCCGGGACGGGGTAATGAAAAACTGTTTTTT.

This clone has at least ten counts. Written as DNA, the CDR3 is TGTGCCAGCTCCGCGAGGAGGGCCGGGTACAATGAGCAGTTCTTC. Its protein product is CASSARRAGYNEQFF. This chain joins TRBV5-8 and TRBJ2-1, with D possibly matching TRBD2 (6 bases). There are 15 residues in the CDR3. Trimming took off 7 bases at V and 4 bases at J, with 18 bases between the two ends. The germline CDR1 and CDR2 sequences are SGHTS and YDEGEE. Full variable domain (outside the CDR3, taken from reference TRBV5-8 and TRBJ2-1): EAGVTQSPTHLIKTRGQQATLRCSPISGHTSVYWYQQALGLGLQFLLWYDEGEERNRGNFPPRFSGRQFPNYSSELNVNALELEDSALYLCASSARRAGYNEQFFGPGTRLTVL.

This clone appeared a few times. The CDR3: CASTVYSNQPQHF. The DNA of the CDR3 is TGTGCCAGCACCGTTTATAGCAATCAGCCCCAGCATTTT. The chain combines TRBV6-1 with TRBJ1-5; D call uncertain. Germline V gene data show CDR1 as MNHNS and CDR2 as SASEGT. V was clipped by 7 bases and J by 0 bases, with 7 bases between them. The CDR3 sequence is 13 residues long.

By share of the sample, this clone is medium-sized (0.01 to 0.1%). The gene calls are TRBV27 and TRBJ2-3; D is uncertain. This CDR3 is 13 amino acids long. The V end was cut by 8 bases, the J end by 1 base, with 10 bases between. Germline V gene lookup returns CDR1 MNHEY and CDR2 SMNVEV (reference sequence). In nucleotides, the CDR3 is TGTGCCAGCCAAGGTTGGGGCACAGATACGCAGTATTTT. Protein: CASQGWGTDTQYF.

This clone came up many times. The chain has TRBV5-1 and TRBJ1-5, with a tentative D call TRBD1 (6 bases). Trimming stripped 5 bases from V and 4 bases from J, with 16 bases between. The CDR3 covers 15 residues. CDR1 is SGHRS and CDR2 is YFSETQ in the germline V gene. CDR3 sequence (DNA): TGCGCCAGCAGATATGATTGGACAGCGAATCAGCCCCAGCATTTT. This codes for CASRYDWTANQPQHF.